This is a list of T cell receptor beta chains from one sample in a study of lymphopenia after photon versus proton radiotherapy. The assay was immunoSEQ multiplex PCR, and TCRdb's table has in-frame clones only and misses some. This sample has about 22,000 clones, with about 89% found just once. This sample comprised peripheral blood, obtained from a patient treated with proton-based radiotherapy. The origin of the receptors is a man older than 75 with esophageal cancer. CDR3s include the opening cysteine and the closing phenylalanine or tryptophan. Each record gives: J gene, V gene, CDR3 length, clone size, D gene, CDR3 DNA, CDR3 protein. A D gene is named only where the DNA matches it firmly. Clone size, where shown, is once, few, many, or a class for clones that have expanded.

TRBJ2-3	TRBV10-2	14	once	.	TGCGCCAGCAGTGAGTACAAATTAGCAGATACGCAGTATTTT	CASSEYKLADTQYF
TRBJ1-2	TRBV30	13	.	.	TGTGCCTGGAGGCCAGGGCAGGGGTCTGGCTACACCTTC	CAWRPGQGSGYTF
TRBJ2-7	TRBV11-2	12	once	.	TGTGCCAGCAGCTTTAGCGAGGACGAGCAGTACTTC	CASSFSEDEQYF
TRBJ1-2	TRBV6-5	14	.	TRBD1	TGTGCCAGCTCCGCAGCGGACAGGGGGCTTGGCTACACCTTC	CASSAADRGLGYTF
TRBJ1-2	TRBV19	13	.	TRBD1	TGTGCCGCGAGGACAGGGGAATATGATGGCTACACCTTC	CAARTGEYDGYTF
TRBJ2-4	TRBV7-9	16	few	.	TGTGCCAGCAGCTCCCCCTCTTCTAGGGGTTTAGACATTCAGTACTTC	CASSSPSSRGLDIQYF
TRBJ2-2	TRBV9	16	.	TRBD1	TGTGCCAGCAGTTACGGGACAGGGGCGAACACCGGGGAGCTGTTTTTT	CASSYGTGANTGELFF
TRBJ1-1	TRBV4-1	15	.	.	TGCGCCAGCAGCCAAGAATGGGGCAGAAACACTGAAGCTTTCTTT	CASSQEWGRNTEAFF
TRBJ2-7	TRBV18	14	.	TRBD1	TGTGCCAGCTCCTCGGGACAGGGCATCTACGAGCAGTACTTC	CASSSGQGIYEQYF
TRBJ1-6	TRBV30	13	few	TRBD1	TGTGCCCAGACAGGGGCGATGAATTCACCCCTCCACTTT	CAQTGAMNSPLHF
TRBJ1-4	TRBV5-1	15	.	.	TGCGCCAGCAGCTTAATGGGACTGATTAATGAAAAACTGTTTTTT	CASSLMGLINEKLFF
TRBJ1-6	TRBV4-3	19	.	.	TGCGCCAGCAGCCAAGAACGACACGGCCCCAGCTCCTATAATTCACCCCTCCACTTT	CASSQERHGPSSYNSPLHF
TRBJ2-5	TRBV7-9	16	.	TRBD2	TGTGCCAGCAGCCAAGGAGTAGCGGGGGGGCAGGAGACCCAGTACTTC	CASSQGVAGGQETQYF
TRBJ1-2	TRBV30	12	.	.	TGTGCCTGGAATTGGGATATGGATGGCTACACCTTC	CAWNWDMDGYTF
TRBJ2-5	TRBV11-2	11	once	.	TGTGCCAGCAGCTTTTTGGAGACCCAGTACTTC	CASSFLETQYF
TRBJ2-5	TRBV6-6	16	once	TRBD2	TGTGCCAGCAGTTCCGGGGCGGGGGGGCTTCAAGAGACCCAGTACTTC	CASSSGAGGLQETQYF
TRBJ1-1	TRBV28	14	.	.	TGTGCCAGCACGTCCCAGGGGATGAACACTGAAGCTTTCTTT	CASTSQGMNTEAFF
TRBJ1-2	TRBV27	13	.	TRBD1	TGTGCCAGCAGCGCTGGACAGGGGTATGGCTACACCTTC	CASSAGQGYGYTF
TRBJ1-5	TRBV2	15	.	TRBD1	TGTGCCAGCAGTGGTGGGACAGGGGGGGTTCAGCCCCAGCATTTT	CASSGGTGGVQPQHF
TRBJ1-1	TRBV19	15	.	TRBD1	TGTGCCACCAAACCCCGACAGGGGTTGAACACTGAAGCTTTCTTT	CATKPRQGLNTEAFF